Listed here is a single T cell receptor beta chain. V was trimmed by 5 bases and J by 10 bases, leaving 16 bases between them. The CDR3 loop spans 13 amino acids. Looked up from germline, CDR1 is MDHEN and CDR2 is SYDVKM. These data originate in a study of shared clonotypes between healthy human individuals. Profiling relied on immunoSEQ multiplex PCR, and the TCRdb table lists in-frame clones only, not all of them. Among about 1.5 million clones listed, over 95% were seen once. The receptor comes from a man aged 25-45 years in good health. V gene TRBV28 combines with J gene TRBJ2-3; a possible D gene is TRBD2 (5 bases). The specimen was naive CD4+ T cells sorted from blood. Subset meaning: CD45RA+ positively selected. CDR3 in amino acids: CASSPRRGSSQYF. As DNA, the CDR3 is TGTGCCAGCAGTCCCCGCCGAGGGAGTTCGCAGTATTTT.